Listed below are T cell receptor beta chains from one sample, sequenced in a study of response to subunit inactivated influenza vaccine. TCRdb reanalysed the RT-PCR reads using MiXCR and keeps one entry per CDR3 protein. The sample holds under 200,000 distinct CDR3 sequences, approximately 11% seen once. Here the sequenced sample was non-naive T cells sorted from PBMCs, taken roughly 6 weeks after vaccination. The receptors were sampled from a middle-aged man who received an inactivated influenza vaccine. Each CDR3 is given with its conserved first and last residue. A D gene is named only where the DNA matches it firmly. Clone size is given for some rows only: seen once, a few or many times, or a class if the clone is expanded.

CDR3 | DNA | D | size | J | V
CAWSQENWDRSYEQYF | TGTGCCTGGAGTCAGGAGAACTGGGACCGTTCCTACGAGCAGTACTTC | - | - | TRBJ2-7 | TRBV30
CASTSLTGFGLAGGELQFF | TGTGCCAGCACCTCATTGACAGGTTTCGGCCTAGCGGGGGGGGAGCTGCAGTTCTTC | TRBD2 | many | TRBJ2-1 | TRBV27
CASRLGLAGGTGELFF | TGTGCCAGCAGACTCGGACTAGCGGGGGGGACCGGGGAGCTGTTTTTT | TRBD2 | - | TRBJ2-2 | TRBV7-2
CASSMISHPGSPLHF | TGTGCCAGCAGCATGATCAGTCATCCAGGATCACCCCTCCACTTT | - | few | TRBJ1-6 | TRBV27
CASGTGQGYTGELFF | TGTGCCAGCGGGACGGGACAGGGGTACACCGGGGAGCTGTTTTTT | TRBD1 | few | TRBJ2-2 | TRBV2
CASSLLVNYGYTF | TGTGCCAGCAGTTTATTAGTCAACTATGGCTACACCTTC | - | - | TRBJ1-2 | TRBV12-3/TRBV12-4
CASSTLLSTCRKQYF | TGTGCCAGCAGCACACTACTTTCGACCTGCCGGAAGCAGTACTTC | - | - | TRBJ2-7 | TRBV21-1
CASSSGSDTQYF | TGTGCCAGCAGTTCAGGGTCGGATACGCAGTATTTT | - | - | TRBJ2-3 | TRBV7-9
CAISSRKNTDTQYF | TGTGCCATCAGCTCGCGTAAAAACACAGATACGCAGTATTTT | - | - | TRBJ2-3 | TRBV7-8
CASSQVQGVSTDTQYF | TGTGCCAGCAGCCAAGTACAGGGGGTTAGCACAGATACGCAGTATTTT | TRBD1 | few | TRBJ2-3 | TRBV14
CASSSRGGPSGANVLTF | TGTGCCAGCAGCTCTCGCGGGGGCCCCTCTGGGGCCAACGTCCTGACTTTC | - | - | TRBJ2-6 | TRBV7-2
CASSLDWEWGTGSYNEQFF | TGTGCCAGCAGTTTAGATTGGGAGTGGGGGACAGGCTCCTACAATGAGCAGTTCTTC | TRBD1 | few | TRBJ2-1 | TRBV12-3/TRBV12-4
CASSLVASGQSTDTQYF | TGTGCCAGCAGCTTAGTCGCTAGCGGGCAGAGCACAGATACGCAGTATTTT | TRBD2 | few | TRBJ2-3 | TRBV7-2
CASSPRQSSNTGELFF | TGCGCCAGCAGCCCCCGACAGAGTTCGAACACCGGGGAGCTGTTTTTT | - | - | TRBJ2-2 | TRBV5-1
CASSLGDRAGNTIYF | TGCGCCAGCAGCTTGGGGGACAGGGCCGGAAACACCATATATTTT | TRBD1 | few | TRBJ1-3 | TRBV5-1
CATSDSRTASSGNTIYF | TGTGCCACCAGTGATTCGAGGACCGCCAGCTCTGGAAACACCATATATTTT | - | many | TRBJ1-3 | TRBV24-1
CASRNAYNEQFF | TGTGCCAGCCGAAATGCCTACAATGAGCAGTTCTTC | - | few | TRBJ2-1 | TRBV28
CASSLAALKSTDTQYF | TGCGCCAGCAGCTTGGCGGCTTTGAAGAGCACAGATACGCAGTATTTT | - | - | TRBJ2-3 | TRBV5-1
CASSVRSSGRSAGELFF | TGTGCCAGCAGCGTACGCTCTAGCGGGAGGTCAGCCGGGGAGCTGTTTTTT | TRBD2 | few | TRBJ2-2 | TRBV9
CASSVGGGVFGGELFF | TGTGCCAGCAGCGTAGGCGGAGGGGTTTTTGGCGGGGAGCTGTTTTTT | - | - | TRBJ2-2 | TRBV9
CASSLVTGGYNYGYTF | TGTGCCAGCAGCTTGGTGACAGGGGGTTACAATTATGGCTACACCTTC | TRBD1 | many | TRBJ1-2 | TRBV7-2
CASSYPGQGEETQYF | TGTGCCAGCAGTTACCCCGGACAGGGGGAGGAGACCCAGTACTTC | TRBD1 | - | TRBJ2-5 | TRBV6-5
CASSLEGPPYEQYF | TGCGCCAGCAGCTTAGAGGGGCCACCCTACGAGCAGTACTTC | - | few | TRBJ2-7 | TRBV5-1
CASSQVGEDTEAFF | TGTGCCAGCAGCCAAGTCGGGGAGGACACTGAAGCTTTCTTT | - | - | TRBJ1-1 | TRBV4-2